This T cell receptor (beta chain) stems from a study of blood T cell repertoires in COVID-19. Study details: The United States, Italy and Spain were the sources of the acute and convalescent COVID-19 samples. In each case, the material was cDNA or gDNA derived from T cells, B-cell-depleted T cells, or PBMCs.

Libraries were prepared by immunoSEQ multiplex PCR; TCRdb keeps only in-frame clonotypes and omits some of them. The sample includes about 180,000 clones, more than 85% of them seen just once. The ends lost 3 bases at V and 4 bases at J; junction bases unmatched: 4. CDR3 size: 15 residues. Germline V gene sequence: CDR1 SGDLS, CDR2 YYNGEE. The sequence derives from a woman between 45 and 65 years old who had recovered from COVID-19. The sample taken for sequencing was PBMCs or T cells enriched from blood (not recorded which). The chain carries TRBV9 and TRBJ1-6, with 7 nucleotides matching TRBD1. CDR3 in DNA: TGTGCCAGCAGCGAGGGGGACAGTTATAATTCACCCCTCCACTTT. Protein: CASSEGDSYNSPLHF.